This T cell receptor beta chain appears in the sequencing data of a study of T cell clonality in common variable immunodeficiency. Study-wide findings and caveats: Fewer deletions and N-nucleotide insertions were reportedly seen in common variable immunodeficiency TCR beta sequences.

This clone was seen repeatedly, ten times or more. No antigen is known for it. From the germline J gene comes the end of the CDR3, since the read stops 3 residues before it. Method: immunoSEQ multiplex PCR; TCRdb's copy keeps in-frame clones and lacks some. The specimen gives approximately 35,000 clones without singletons; the ten biggest hold about 6%. This CDR3 contains 14 residues. Germline trimming cut 5 bases from V and 7 bases from J; bases unmatched to any gene: 6. The sequenced sample consisted of peripheral blood mononuclear cells. This TCR was sampled from a human donor with common variable immunodeficiency. The rearrangement uses TRBV12-3 or TRBV12-4 and TRBJ1-5; TRBD1 agrees at 9 bases. The CDR3: CASSEQGAEQPQHF. The covered CDR3 bases are TGTGCCAGCAGTGAACAGGGGGCCGAGCAGCCC.